Below are 28 T cell receptor beta chains sequenced from a single sample in a study of T cell responses to AZD1222 COVID-19 vaccine. Measured with immunoSEQ multiplex PCR; TCRdb has only the in-frame clones, and not every one. The sample has approximately 170,000 clones, roughly 90% seen once. The starting material was peripheral blood, obtained on day 0 of AZD1222 vaccination. The receptors were sampled from an adult in good health.

Only one count was recorded for this clone. This sequence joins TRBV5-3 and TRBJ2-5; tentatively, D is TRBD2 (5 bases). TRBV5-3 is designated an ORF whose function remains uncertain. The length of the CDR3 is 14 residues. V lost 4 bases and J lost 5, with 15 bases in between. The CDR3 region is CARSERNHWETQYF. In nucleotides, the CDR3 is TGTGCCAGAAGCGAGCGGAACCACTGGGAGACCCAGTACTTC.

The chain has TRBV28 and TRBJ2-7; 7 bases map to TRBD1. V gave up 6 bases and J gave up 7 bases; unmatched junction bases: 6. Germline CDR1 is MDHEN and CDR2 is SYDVKM. CDR3 length: 12 amino acids. The CDR3 loop reads CASRTGAGEQYF. DNA of the CDR3: TGTGCCAGCAGAACAGGGGCCGGGGAGCAGTACTTC.

Concerning this clone: Other DNA variants within this sample encode the same CDR3. The rearrangement links TRBV30 to TRBJ1-1; D is unresolved. The germline V gene has CDR1 GTSNPN and CDR2 SVGIG (reference sequence). The V end was cut by 0 bases, the J end by 0 bases, with 2 bases between. This CDR3 region has 12 residues. The CDR3 nucleotides read TGTGCCTGGAGTGTATTGAACACTGAAGCTTTCTTT. This translates into CAWSVLNTEAFF.

The V gene is TRBV28, the J gene TRBJ2-7; 8 bases map to TRBD1. CDR3 size: 16 residues. CDR1 and CDR2 (germline): MDHEN, SYDVKM. Trimming took 2 bases from V and 3 from J; bases not matched to a gene: 9. CDR3 region: CASSLKIGTGLYEQYF. The CDR3 region has the DNA TGTGCCAGCAGTTTAAAAATCGGGACAGGTCTCTACGAGCAGTACTTC.

This clone was counted a single time. The J gene is TRBJ1-2, the V gene TRBV6-5; weak D call: TRBD1 (6 bases). V gave up 7 bases and J gave up 0 bases, with 12 bases separating them. CDR1 and CDR2 from the germline V gene are MNHEY and SVGAGI. The CDR3 contains 14 residues. CDR3: CASTRTDANYGYTF. DNA for the CDR3: TGTGCCAGCACAAGGACAGACGCTAACTATGGCTACACCTTC.

The V call is TRBV30, the J call TRBJ2-7, with 8 nucleotides matching TRBD2. Germline CDR1 and CDR2: GTSNPN and SVGIG (reference sequence). J gave up 3 bases and V 3 bases, and 4 bases lay outside the gene matches. The CDR3 length is 13 residues. The CDR3 reads CAWRRAGVYEQYF. The CDR3 coding sequence is TGTGCCTGGAGGAGAGCGGGAGTCTACGAGCAGTACTTC. Full variable domain (missing parts from reference TRBV30 and TRBJ2-7): SQTIHQWPATLVQPVGSPLSLECTVEGTSNPNLYWYRQAAGRGLQLLFYSVGIGQISSEVPQNLSASRPQDRQFILSSKKLLLSDSGFYLCAWRRAGVYEQYFGPGTRLTVT.

This clone was recorded a few times. The chain joins TRBV7-2 to TRBJ2-1; D is ambiguous. Deletions cut 2 bases from V and 3 bases from J, with 11 bases between. The CDR3 contains 15 residues. CDR1 and CDR2 from the germline V gene are SGHTA and FQGNSA. CDR3 region: CASSLYSSNYNEQFF. The CDR3 DNA reads as TGTGCCAGCAGCTTATATAGCTCGAACTACAATGAGCAGTTCTTC.

The V gene is TRBV27, the J gene TRBJ2-2, with D unresolved. Germline CDR1 reads MNHEY; CDR2 reads SMNVEV (reference sequence). This CDR3 is 12 amino acids long. Trimming removed 3 bases from V and 4 bases from J, with 3 bases in between. The CDR3, as DNA: TGTGCCAGCAGTTTCCCCACCGGGGAGCTGTTTTTT. It translates to CASSFPTGELFF.

This clone was observed a single time. The chain has TRBV7-8 and TRBJ1-6; no clear D. Germline CDR1 SGHVS, CDR2 FQNEAQ. This CDR3 spans 15 amino acids. Trimming left V 5 bases short and J 10 bases short, with 18 bases between. This CDR3 is CASSTRVNSGSPLHF. Written as DNA, the CDR3 is TGTGCCAGCAGCACGAGGGTGAACTCGGGGTCACCCCTCCACTTT.

The J gene is TRBJ1-2, the V gene TRBV28, with TRBD1 identical over 10 bases. Germline V gives CDR1 MDHEN, CDR2 SYDVKM. This CDR3 is built from 15 residues. V shed 6 bases, J shed 7 bases, and the junction held 11 bases outside the gene matches. This chain's CDR3 is CASSLRTGGLFGYTF. CDR3 coding DNA: TGTGCCAGCAGCCTCAGGACAGGGGGATTGTTTGGCTACACCTTC.

The V and J genes are TRBV6-5 and TRBJ2-1, with D uncertain. The CDR3 extends over 11 amino acids. The V and J ends lost 5 bases and 8 bases respectively, with 7 bases between them. Germline CDR1 is MNHEY and CDR2 is SVGAGI. DNA for the CDR3: TGTGCCAGCAGTCTTTATGATGAGCAGTTCTTC. Residues: CASSLYDEQFF.

V usage is TRBV5-4 and J usage is TRBJ2-7; 8 positions agree with TRBD2. V was pared by 0 bases and J by 3 bases, with 17 bases of the junction left unmatched. This CDR3 has 19 residues. The germline CDR1 and CDR2 sequences are SGHNT and YYREEE (reference sequence). CDR3 residues: CASSLGGAGVAGSLYEQYF. The DNA of the CDR3 is TGTGCCAGCAGCTTGGGAGGGGCGGGGGTAGCGGGGTCCCTCTACGAGCAGTACTTC.

For the CDR3, the DNA is TGTGCCAGCAGTGAGGCAAACTATGGCTACACCTTC. Translated: CASSEANYGYTF. The gene calls are TRBV6-4 and TRBJ1-2; D uncertain. V was pared by 3 bases and J by 2 bases, with 4 bases between. The CDR3 consists of 12 residues. The V gene's germline CDR1 is MRHNA and CDR2 SNTAGT.

This rearrangement joins TRBV3-1 (or the pseudogene TRBV3-2) to TRBJ1-6; 8 nucleotides align to TRBD1. The CDR3 sequence is 13 residues long. Germline V gene lookup returns CDR1 LGHDT and CDR2 YNNKEL (reference sequence). The J segment lost 10 bases and the V segment lost 4 bases, leaving 3 bases of the junction unmatched. The CDR3 DNA reads as TGTGCCAGCAGCCCCACAGGGGGGTCACCCCTCCACTTT. Translation: CASSPTGGSPLHF.

The chain employs TRBV7-9 and TRBJ1-2; D might be TRBD1 (6 bases). V gave up 3 bases and J gave up 0 bases, with 8 bases separating them. The germline CDR1 and CDR2 sequences are SEHNR and FQNEAQ (reference sequence). This CDR3 has 14 amino acids. CDR3 in DNA: TGTGCCAGCAGCTTGACAGGACCTAACTATGGCTACACCTTC. Protein sequence: CASSLTGPNYGYTF. The entire variable domain, with the rest obtained from reference TRBV7-9 and TRBJ1-2, is as follows: DTGVSQNPRHKITKRGQNVTFRCDPISEHNRLYWYRQTLGQGPEFLTYFQNEAQLEKSRLLSDRFSAERPKGSFSTLEIQRTEQGDSAMYLCASSLTGPNYGYTFGSGTRLTVV.

V gene TRBV24-1 combines with J gene TRBJ2-6, with 7 bases identical to TRBD1. Germline-derived CDR1 and CDR2 are KGHDR and SFDVKD. The ends lost 3 bases at V and 0 bases at J; junction bases unmatched: 10. The CDR3 is 19 residues long. CDR3 DNA: TGTGCCACCAGTGATCGGACAGGAAATATGCACTCTGGGGCCAACGTCCTGACTTTC. Amino acids: CATSDRTGNMHSGANVLTF.

This clone appeared once. V and J are TRBV10-3 and TRBJ1-5; 7 bases are shared with TRBD1. The CDR3 extends over 13 amino acids. With 8 bases clipped from V and 3 bases from J, the junction kept 4 bases outside the gene matches. Germline assignment: CDR1 ENHRY and CDR2 SYGVKD. CDR3 residues: CAIGTGDNQPQHF. The CDR3 coding sequence is TGTGCCATCGGTACAGGGGACAATCAGCCCCAGCATTTT.

In its sample, this clone was seen once. The V and J genes are TRBV19 and TRBJ1-2; a weak D match, TRBD1 (5 bases). The CDR3 consists of 16 residues. Germline CDR1 reads LNHDA; CDR2 reads SQIVND (reference sequence). V lost 7 bases and J lost 1, with 19 bases in between. The DNA of the CDR3 is TGTGCCAGTACCCAACCCGAGGGGAGGGTTAACTATGGCTACACCTTC. It encodes CASTQPEGRVNYGYTF.

This chain connects TRBV27 to TRBJ2-7; D is unresolved. The CDR3 contains 14 residues. Germline CDR1 and CDR2: MNHEY and SMNVEV (reference sequence). Trimming removed 7 bases from V and 1 base from J, with 14 bases in between. The CDR3: CASTPVGSSYEQYF. DNA for the CDR3: TGTGCCAGCACCCCCGTAGGTAGTTCCTACGAGCAGTACTTC.

The CDR3 spells CASSPPPREMNTEAFF. DNA for the CDR3: TGTGCCAGCTCACCTCCGCCTAGGGAAATGAACACTGAAGCTTTCTTT. The chain joins TRBV18 to TRBJ1-1; D is unclear. CDR3 length: 16 residues. From germline, CDR1 is KGHSH and CDR2 LQKENI. V was cut by 3 bases and J by 0 bases, with 14 bases left in between.

The gene calls are TRBV5-1 and TRBJ2-7; 7 nucleotides line up with TRBD1. Trimming cost V 1 base and J 2 bases; bases outside gene matches: 3. The germline V gene has CDR1 SGHRS and CDR2 YFSETQ. The CDR3 has 14 residues. CDR3 loop: CASSLSGQPYEQYF. The CDR3 DNA follows: TGCGCCAGCAGCTTGTCGGGACAGCCCTACGAGCAGTACTTC.

This rearrangement joins TRBV19 to TRBJ1-2; D remains unclear. Deletions cut 7 bases from V and 3 bases from J, with 3 bases between. Germline CDR1 is LNHDA and CDR2 is SQIVND (reference sequence). CDR3 length: 10 residues. The chain's CDR3 is CASNYYGYTF. As DNA, the CDR3 is TGTGCCAGTAACTACTATGGCTACACCTTC.

This rearrangement joins TRBV6-1 to TRBJ2-7; 9 nucleotides agree with TRBD2. In germline, CDR1 is MNHNS, CDR2 SASEGT. V lost 3 bases to trimming and J lost 4 bases; unmatched junction nucleotides: 10. The CDR3 is made up of 16 amino acids. The CDR3 nucleotides are TGTGCCAGCAGTGATGAAGGACTAGCGCGGGGGTACGAGCAGTACTTC. Translated: CASSDEGLARGYEQYF.

The chain has TRBV9 and TRBJ2-5; TRBD2 might be the D (5 bases). Trimming cost V 5 bases and J 2 bases, with 16 bases left between them. Germline V CDR1 and CDR2: SGDLS, YYNGEE. This CDR3 is built from 15 residues. The CDR3 sequence is CASSTYGEQQETQYF. In DNA form, the CDR3 reads TGTGCCAGCAGTACATACGGGGAGCAACAAGAGACCCAGTACTTC.

The chain links TRBV27 to TRBJ1-5; TRBD1 might be the D (6 bases). The CDR3 covers 16 residues. Germline CDR1 and CDR2: MNHEY and SMNVEV (reference sequence). V was cut by 8 bases and J by 7 bases, with 24 bases left in between. In DNA form, the CDR3 reads TGTGCCAGCGGATCTAGTAGGACAGATAAATTGCAGCCCCAGCATTTT. Protein product: CASGSSRTDKLQPQHF.

This clone was picked up a small number of times. The rearrangement uses TRBV11-3 and TRBJ1-1, with D unclear. The V end lost 4 bases, the J end lost 3 bases, and 12 bases lay between the germline ends. From germline, CDR1 is SGHNT and CDR2 YENEEA. The CDR3 has 14 amino acids. DNA of the CDR3: TGTGCCAGCAGCTCGATAGGAGACTACACTGAAGCTTTCTTT. This codes for CASSSIGDYTEAFF.

The rearrangement links TRBV7-6 to TRBJ1-2; 8 nucleotides align to TRBD1. Germline assignment: CDR1 SGHVS and CDR2 FNYEAQ. The CDR3 extends over 16 amino acids. The V gene end was trimmed by 6 bases and the J gene end by 6 bases; junction bases not matched to a gene: 15. The CDR3 DNA follows: TGTGCCAGCAGTAATAATCAGGGGGCGCTTTCCAATGGCTACACCTTC. Translating it yields CASSNNQGALSNGYTF.

A single count supports this clone. The chain joins TRBV9 to TRBJ1-4; D unresolved. The germline V gene encodes CDR1 SGDLS and CDR2 YYNGEE. Trimming took 4 bases from V and 8 from J, leaving 15 bases between them. The CDR3 contains 14 residues. The CDR3 is CASSPRRQSEKLFF. The CDR3 nucleotides are TGTGCCAGCAGCCCCAGACGGCAAAGCGAAAAACTGTTTTTT.